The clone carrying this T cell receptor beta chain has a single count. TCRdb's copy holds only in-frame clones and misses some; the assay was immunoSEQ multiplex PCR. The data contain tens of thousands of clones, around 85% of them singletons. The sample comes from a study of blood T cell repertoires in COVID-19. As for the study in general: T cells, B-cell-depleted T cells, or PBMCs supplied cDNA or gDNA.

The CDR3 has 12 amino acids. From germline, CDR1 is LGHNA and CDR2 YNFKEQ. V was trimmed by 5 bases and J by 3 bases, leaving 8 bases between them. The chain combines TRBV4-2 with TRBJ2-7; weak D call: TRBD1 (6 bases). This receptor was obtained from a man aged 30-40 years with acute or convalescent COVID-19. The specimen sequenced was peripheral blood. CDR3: CASSEQGYEQYF. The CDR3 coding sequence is TGTGCCAGCAGCGAACAGGGCTACGAGCAGTACTTC.